This T cell receptor beta chain was identified in a study of blood T cell repertoires in COVID-19. On the study more broadly: Material from acute and convalescent COVID-19 was sourced from the United States, Italy and Spain. From T cells, B-cell-depleted T cells, or PBMCs came the material, which was cDNA or gDNA.

CDR3 size: 18 residues. Looked up from germline, CDR1 is KGHSH and CDR2 is LQKENI. The V and J ends lost 0 bases and 0 bases respectively, with 12 bases between them. Original data processing: Researchers report that nucleated cell counts were estimated from reference gene primer amplification. Profiled with immunoSEQ multiplex PCR; TCRdb holds only in-frame clones, not every one. Clone size and V and J calls were adopted from that table, with D and trimming inferred from the DNA. The sample comprises a few hundred thousand clones, over 75% of which are singletons, and roughly 4.5% rests with the top ten.

The specimen sequenced was peripheral blood. The J gene is TRBJ2-6, the V gene TRBV18; no definite D call. The source is a man in his forties or fifties with acute or convalescent COVID-19. CDR3 protein: CASSPPNSQLSGANVLTF. CDR3 bases: TGTGCCAGCTCACCACCGAACAGCCAGCTCTCTGGGGCCAACGTCCTGACTTTC.